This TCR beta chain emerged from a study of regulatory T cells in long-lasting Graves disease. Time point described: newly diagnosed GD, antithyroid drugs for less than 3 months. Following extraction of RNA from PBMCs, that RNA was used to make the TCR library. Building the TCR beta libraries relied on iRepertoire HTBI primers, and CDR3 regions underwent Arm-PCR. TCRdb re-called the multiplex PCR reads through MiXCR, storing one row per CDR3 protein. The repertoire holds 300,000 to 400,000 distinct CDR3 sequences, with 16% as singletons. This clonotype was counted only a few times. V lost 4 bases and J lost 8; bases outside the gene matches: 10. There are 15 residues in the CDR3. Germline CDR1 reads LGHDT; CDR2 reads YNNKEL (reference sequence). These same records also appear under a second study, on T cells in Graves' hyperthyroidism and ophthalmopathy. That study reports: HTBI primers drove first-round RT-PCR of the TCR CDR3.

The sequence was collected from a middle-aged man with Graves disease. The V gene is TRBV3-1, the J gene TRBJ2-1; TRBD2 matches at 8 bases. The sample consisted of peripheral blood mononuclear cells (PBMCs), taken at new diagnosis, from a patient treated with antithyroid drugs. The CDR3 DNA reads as TGTGCCAGCAGCCCGTCCTTGGGACTAGGTTATGAGCAGTTCTTC. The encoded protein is CASSPSLGLGYEQFF.